This paragraph covers one T cell receptor (beta chain) sequence. This specimen includes other DNA sequences encoding the same CDR3. This sample was taken from a study of shared clonotypes between healthy human individuals. Sequencing used immunoSEQ multiplex PCR; TCRdb keeps in-frame clones, though not all of them. The table includes 2 million to 2.5 million clones, around 95% detected once. The sample consisted of naive CD4+ T cells sorted from blood. The subset: CD45RA+ positively selected. This sequence was found in a man aged 18 to 30 in good health.

CDR3 in amino acids: CSASFGTEAFF. CDR3 coding DNA: TGCAGTGCCTCCTTCGGTACTGAAGCTTTCTTT. The chain uses TRBV20-1 and TRBJ1-1; D gene uncertain. Germline loops: CDR1 DFQATT, CDR2 SNEGSKA (reference sequence). This CDR3 has 11 amino acids. V was trimmed by 6 bases and J by 5 bases, leaving 10 bases between them.